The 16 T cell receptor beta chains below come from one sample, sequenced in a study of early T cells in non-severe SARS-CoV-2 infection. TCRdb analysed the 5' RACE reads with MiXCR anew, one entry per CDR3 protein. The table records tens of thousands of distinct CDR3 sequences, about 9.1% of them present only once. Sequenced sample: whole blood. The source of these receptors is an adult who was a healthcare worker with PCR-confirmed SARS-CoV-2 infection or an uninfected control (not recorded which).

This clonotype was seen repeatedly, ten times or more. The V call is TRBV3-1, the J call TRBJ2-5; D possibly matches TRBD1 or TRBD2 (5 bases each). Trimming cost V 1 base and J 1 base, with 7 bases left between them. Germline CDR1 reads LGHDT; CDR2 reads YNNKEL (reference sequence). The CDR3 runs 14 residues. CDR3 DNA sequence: TGTGCCAGCAGCCAAGGAGGGGTCCAAGAGACCCAGTACTTC. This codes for CASSQGGVQETQYF.

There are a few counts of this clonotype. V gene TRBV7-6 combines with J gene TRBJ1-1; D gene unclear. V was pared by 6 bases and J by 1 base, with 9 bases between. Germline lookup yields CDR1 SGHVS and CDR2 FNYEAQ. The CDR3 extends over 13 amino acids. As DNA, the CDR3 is TGTGCCAGCAGACGATCCCAGAACACTGAAGCTTTCTTT. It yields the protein CASRRSQNTEAFF.

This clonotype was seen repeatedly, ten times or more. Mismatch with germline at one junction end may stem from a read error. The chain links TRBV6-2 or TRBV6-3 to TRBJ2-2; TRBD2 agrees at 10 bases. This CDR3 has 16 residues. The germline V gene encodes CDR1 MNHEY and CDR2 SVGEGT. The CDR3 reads CASRPVLAGYTGELFF. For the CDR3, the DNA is TGTGCCAGCAGACCCGTACTAGCGGGATACACCGGGGAGCTTTTTTTT.

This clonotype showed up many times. Written as DNA, the CDR3 is TGTGCCAGCAGTTACTTTGGCGGGACGGACATTCAGTACTTC. Translation gives CASSYFGGTDIQYF. The chain links TRBV6-2 or TRBV6-3 to TRBJ2-4; D is possibly TRBD2 (6 bases). The V gene lost 1 base and the J gene lost 8 bases, with 12 bases spanning the gap. Germline values: CDR1 MNHEY, CDR2 SVGEGT. The CDR3 has 14 amino acids.

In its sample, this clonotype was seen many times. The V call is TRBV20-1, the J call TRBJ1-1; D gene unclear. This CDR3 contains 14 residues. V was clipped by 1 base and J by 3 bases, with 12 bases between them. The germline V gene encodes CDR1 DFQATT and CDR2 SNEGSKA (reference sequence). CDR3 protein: CSARGVGRYTEAFF. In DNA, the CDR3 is TGCAGTGCTAGAGGGGTTGGTAGATACACTGAAGCTTTCTTT.

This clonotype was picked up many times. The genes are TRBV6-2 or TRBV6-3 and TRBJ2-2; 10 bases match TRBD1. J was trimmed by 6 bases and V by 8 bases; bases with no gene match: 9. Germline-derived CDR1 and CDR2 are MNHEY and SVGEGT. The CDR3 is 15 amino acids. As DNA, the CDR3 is TGTGCCAGCTGGGGCGGACAGGGGGATGCCGGGGAGCTGTTTTTT. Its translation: CASWGGQGDAGELFF.

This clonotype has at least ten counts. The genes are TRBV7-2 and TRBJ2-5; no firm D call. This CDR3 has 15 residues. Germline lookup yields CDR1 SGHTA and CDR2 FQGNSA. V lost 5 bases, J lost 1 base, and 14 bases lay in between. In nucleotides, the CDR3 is TGTGCCAGCAGCCTTATGACACCCGGCCAAGAGACCCAGTACTTC. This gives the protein CASSLMTPGQETQYF.

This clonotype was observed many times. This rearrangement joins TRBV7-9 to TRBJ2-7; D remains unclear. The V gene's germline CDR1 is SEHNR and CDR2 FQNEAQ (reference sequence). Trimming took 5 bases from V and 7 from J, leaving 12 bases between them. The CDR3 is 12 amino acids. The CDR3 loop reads CASSQKSTEQYF. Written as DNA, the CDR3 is TGTGCCAGCAGCCAAAAATCTACAGAGCAGTACTTC. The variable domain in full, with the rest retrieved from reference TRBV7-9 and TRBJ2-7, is DTGVSQNPRHKITKRGQNVTFRCDPISEHNRLYWYRQTLGQGPEFLTYFQNEAQLEKSRLLSDRFSAERPKGSFSTLEIQRTEQGDSAMYLCASSQKSTEQYFGPGTRLTVT.

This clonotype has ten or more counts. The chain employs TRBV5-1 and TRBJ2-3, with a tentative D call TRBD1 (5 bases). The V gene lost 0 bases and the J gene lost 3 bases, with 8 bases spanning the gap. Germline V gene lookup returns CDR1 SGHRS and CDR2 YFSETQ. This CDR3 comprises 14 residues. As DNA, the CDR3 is TGCGCCAGCAGCTTGGCACAGGCTACAGATACGCAGTATTTT. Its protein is CASSLAQATDTQYF.

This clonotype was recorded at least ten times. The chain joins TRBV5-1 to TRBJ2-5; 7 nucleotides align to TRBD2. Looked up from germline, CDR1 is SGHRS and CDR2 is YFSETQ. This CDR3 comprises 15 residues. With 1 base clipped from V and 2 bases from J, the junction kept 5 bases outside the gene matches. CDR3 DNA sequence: TGCGCCAGCAGCTTGTATACTAGCGCACAAGAGACCCAGTACTTC. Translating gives CASSLYTSAQETQYF.

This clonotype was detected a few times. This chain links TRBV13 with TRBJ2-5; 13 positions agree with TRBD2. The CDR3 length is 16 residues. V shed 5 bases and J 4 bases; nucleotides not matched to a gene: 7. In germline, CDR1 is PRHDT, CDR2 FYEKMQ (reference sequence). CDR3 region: CASSIRTSGRRETQYF. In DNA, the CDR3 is TGTGCCAGCAGCATCCGGACTAGCGGGAGAAGAGAGACCCAGTACTTC.

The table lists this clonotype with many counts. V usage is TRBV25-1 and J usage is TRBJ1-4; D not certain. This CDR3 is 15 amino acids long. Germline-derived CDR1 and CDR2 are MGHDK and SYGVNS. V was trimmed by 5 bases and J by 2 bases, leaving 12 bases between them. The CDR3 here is CASSLSWGTNEKLFF. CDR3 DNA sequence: TGTGCCAGCAGTCTCAGTTGGGGTACTAATGAAAAACTGTTTTTT.

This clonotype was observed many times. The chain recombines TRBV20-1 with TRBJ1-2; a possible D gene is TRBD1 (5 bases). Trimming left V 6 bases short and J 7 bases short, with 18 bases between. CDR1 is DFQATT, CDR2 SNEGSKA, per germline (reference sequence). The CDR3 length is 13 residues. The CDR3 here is CSARVAGISGYTF. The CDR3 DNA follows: TGCAGTGCCCGCGTTGCAGGGATCAGTGGCTACACCTTC.

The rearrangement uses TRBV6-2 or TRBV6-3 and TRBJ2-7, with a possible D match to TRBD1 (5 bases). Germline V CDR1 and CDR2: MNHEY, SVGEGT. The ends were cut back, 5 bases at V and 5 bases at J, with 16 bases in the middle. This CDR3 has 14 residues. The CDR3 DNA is TGTGCCAGCAGTCGGGCCAGGGAAGACCACGAGCAGTACTTC. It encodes CASSRAREDHEQYF.

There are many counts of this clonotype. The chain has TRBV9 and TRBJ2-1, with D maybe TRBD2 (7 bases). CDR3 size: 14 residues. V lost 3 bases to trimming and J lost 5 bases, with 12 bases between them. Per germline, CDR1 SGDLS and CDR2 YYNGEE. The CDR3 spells CASSEGGRNNEQFF. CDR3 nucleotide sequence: TGTGCCAGCAGCGAGGGGGGGCGGAACAATGAGCAGTTCTTC.

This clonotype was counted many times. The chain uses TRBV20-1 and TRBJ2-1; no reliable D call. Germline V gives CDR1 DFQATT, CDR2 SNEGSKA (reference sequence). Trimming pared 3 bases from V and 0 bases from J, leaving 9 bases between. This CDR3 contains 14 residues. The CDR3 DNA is TGCAGTGCTAGCAGACAAAGCTCCTACAATGAGCAGTTCTTC. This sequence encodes CSASRQSSYNEQFF.